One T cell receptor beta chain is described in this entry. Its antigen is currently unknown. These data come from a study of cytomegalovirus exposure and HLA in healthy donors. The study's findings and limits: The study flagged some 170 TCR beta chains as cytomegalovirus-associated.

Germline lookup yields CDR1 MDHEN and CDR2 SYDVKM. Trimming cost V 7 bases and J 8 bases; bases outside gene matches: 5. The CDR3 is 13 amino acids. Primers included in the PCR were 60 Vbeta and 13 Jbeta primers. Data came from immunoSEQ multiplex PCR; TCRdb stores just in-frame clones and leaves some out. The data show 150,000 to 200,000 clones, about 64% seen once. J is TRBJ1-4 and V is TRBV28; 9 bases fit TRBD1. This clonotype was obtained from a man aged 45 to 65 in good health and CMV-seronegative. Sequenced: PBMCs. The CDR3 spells CASMTGGREKLFF. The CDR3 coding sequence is TGTGCCAGCATGACAGGGGGGAGAGAAAAACTGTTTTTT.